The 27 T cell receptor beta chains given below trace back to one sample, sequenced in a study of T cells in Graves' hyperthyroidism and ophthalmopathy (dated by TCRdb to between 2018 and 2020). The method was multiplex PCR. TCRdb names Illumina HiSeq 2000 as the instrument used. Amplification of TCR beta CDR3 regions was carried out from RNA transcripts. For the first round of RT-PCR on the TCR CDR3, the HTBI primer set was used together with the Qiagen OneStep RT-PCR kit. Starting from the raw public reads, TCRdb applied fastp trimming at Q25, assembled clones with MiXCR and retained in-frame beta chains. Each entry is one CDR3 protein sequence, shown with its most common DNA and genes. This sample holds hundreds of thousands of distinct CDR3 sequences; 12% to 15% were observed only once. 10% to 13% of the sample is in the top ten clones. Sequencing was performed on blood. The source is a young woman with Graves' hyperthyroidism.

J is TRBJ1-2 and V is TRBV25-1; TRBD1 matches 8 bases. V shed 3 bases and J 4 bases; nucleotides not matched to a gene: 4. Germline CDR1 is MGHDK and CDR2 is SYGVNS. The CDR3 spans 14 residues. CDR3 DNA: TGTGCCAGCAGTGACAGGGGGCGCGGCTATGGCTACACCTTC. Its protein is CASSDRGRGYGYTF.

The chain employs TRBV3-1 and TRBJ2-7; 8 nucleotides line up with TRBD1. Germline CDR1 reads LGHDT; CDR2 reads YNNKEL (reference sequence). CDR3 length equals 15 residues. The V segment lost 5 bases and the J segment 3 bases; nucleotides outside the gene matches: 9. This chain's CDR3 is CASSSRNRGIYEQYF. The CDR3 DNA follows: TGTGCCAGCAGCAGCCGGAACAGGGGGATCTACGAGCAGTACTTC.

V gene TRBV12-3 or TRBV12-4 combines with J gene TRBJ1-5; unclear D gene. The CDR3 spans 13 residues. Trimming removed 5 bases at V and 9 bases at J, with 14 bases between. CDR3 nucleotide sequence: TGTGCCAGCAGTCCCACCGGCCGACGGCCCCAGCATTTT. Its protein is CASSPTGRRPQHF.

This clonotype was seen at least ten times. The chain couples TRBV7-8 to TRBJ1-2, with D tentatively TRBD1 (6 bases). The germline V and J ends were trimmed by 4 bases and 4 bases, with 19 bases remaining between them. This CDR3 has 16 amino acids. Germline assignment: CDR1 SGHVS and CDR2 FQNEAQ. The CDR3 bases are TGTGCCAGCAGCTACGCCTCAGGGGACCTGGCCTATGGCTACACCTTC. Encoded protein: CASSYASGDLAYGYTF.

This chain links TRBV18 with TRBJ2-2; D unresolved. Germline V CDR1 and CDR2: KGHSH, LQKENI. The CDR3 sequence is 14 residues long. The ends were cut back, 3 bases at V and 4 bases at J, with 9 bases in the middle. The CDR3 DNA is TGTGCCAGCTCACCCGACTGGGGCACCGGGGAGCTGTTTTTT. This encodes CASSPDWGTGELFF. The whole variable domain, filled in from reference TRBV18 and TRBJ2-2, reads NAGVMQNPRHLVRRRGQEARLRCSPMKGHSHVYWYRQLPEEGLKFMVYLQKENIIDESGMPKERFSAEFPKEGPSILRIQQVVRGDSAAYFCASSPDWGTGELFFGEGSRLTVL.

This clonotype was seen more than once but under ten times. This may be a read error, as it is one base from a much larger clone. This chain joins TRBV11-3 and TRBJ2-5; the D gene is possibly TRBD2 (6 bases). The CDR3 spans 13 residues. The germline CDR1 and CDR2 sequences are SGHNT and YENEEA. CDR3 residues: CTSSPGGEETQYF. The CDR3 DNA is TGTACCAGCAGCCCAGGAGGGGAAGAGACCCAGTACTTC.

This clonotype was found a few times. The chain links TRBV7-2 to TRBJ2-7; TRBD2 matches 7 bases. Germline assignment: CDR1 SGHTA and CDR2 FQGNSA. Losses at the gene ends were 8 bases for V and 2 bases for J; bases not matched to a gene: 9. CDR3 size: 14 residues. The CDR3 loop is CASGTSEKAYEQYF. The CDR3 nucleotides are TGTGCCAGCGGAACTAGCGAGAAGGCCTACGAGCAGTACTTC.

The V call is TRBV7-2, the J call TRBJ2-1; a possible D gene is TRBD2 (6 bases). The CDR3 runs to 19 residues. Germline CDR1 reads SGHTA; CDR2 reads FQGNSA. V shed 1 base and J shed 0 bases, with 19 bases lying between them. CDR3 coding DNA: TGTGCCAGCAGCTTAGACCCTACAGCGGGCCTCTCCTCCTACAATGAGCAGTTCTTC. Encoded protein: CASSLDPTAGLSSYNEQFF.

Ten or more counts support this clonotype. V and J are TRBV2 and TRBJ1-2, with TRBD1 matching 7 bases. CDR3 length: 15 residues. Germline CDR1 is SNHLY and CDR2 is FYNNEI. V shed 4 bases and J 1 base; nucleotides not matched to a gene: 6. CDR3 sequence reads: CASSGPGQNNYGYTF. The CDR3 nucleotides read TGTGCCAGCAGTGGCCCGGGACAGAATAACTATGGCTACACCTTC.

The gene calls are TRBV9 and TRBJ1-2; weak D call: TRBD1 (6 bases). Germline V gives CDR1 SGDLS, CDR2 YYNGEE. Trimming left V 3 bases short and J 4 bases short, with 19 bases between. The CDR3 is 16 residues long. CDR3 nucleotides: TGTGCCAGCAGCGCTCCCTTAACCGGCAGGGGCTATGGCTACACCTTC. This codes for CASSAPLTGRGYGYTF. Combining the CDR3 with reference TRBV9 and TRBJ1-2 gives the whole variable domain DSGVTQTPKHLITATGQRVTLRCSPRSGDLSVYWYQQSLDQGLQFLIQYYNGEERAKGNILERFSAQQFPDLHSELNLSSLELGDSALYFCASSAPLTGRGYGYTFGSGTRLTVV.

This clonotype was counted ten times or more. The chain employs TRBV28 and TRBJ2-7, with D possibly matching TRBD1 (6 bases). With 1 base removed from V and 4 bases from J, the gap between germline ends came to 17 bases. This CDR3 region has 16 residues. The germline V gene has CDR1 MDHEN and CDR2 SYDVKM. This CDR3 reads CASSLFRDTLEYEQYF. CDR3 DNA sequence: TGTGCCAGCAGTTTATTCCGGGACACCCTGGAATACGAGCAGTACTTC.

The CDR3 spells CASSYSTGFDGAFF. Here the CDR3 DNA reads TGTGCCAGCAGTTACTCGACAGGGTTTGATGGGGCTTTCTTT. This chain joins TRBV6-5 and TRBJ1-1, with 7 positions matching TRBD1. Looked up from germline, CDR1 is MNHEY and CDR2 is SVGAGI. There are 14 residues in the CDR3. After removal of 0 bases from V and 11 bases from J, the junction contained 9 bases not matched to a gene.

At least ten counts were recorded for this clonotype. The chain recombines TRBV6-2 or TRBV6-3 with TRBJ2-7; D unresolved. V lost 2 bases and J lost 0, with 8 bases in between. CDR3 length: 14 amino acids. Germline V lookup: CDR1 MNHEY, CDR2 SVGEGT. CDR3 coding DNA: TGTGCCAGCAGTTACGGACCGGTCTCCTACGAGCAGTACTTC. Its protein is CASSYGPVSYEQYF.

This chain connects TRBV20-1 to TRBJ2-2, with no clear D. There are 14 residues in the CDR3. The germline gives CDR1 DFQATT, CDR2 SNEGSKA (reference sequence). V lost 0 bases, J lost 6 bases, and 11 bases lay in between. The CDR3 DNA reads as TGCAGTGCTAGAGATTCGGTCCGACCCGGGGAGCTGTTTTTT. This sequence encodes CSARDSVRPGELFF.

At least ten counts were recorded for this clonotype. The chain uses TRBV12-3 or TRBV12-4 and TRBJ2-7; 14 bases agree with TRBD2. There are 17 residues in the CDR3. Germline trimming cut 5 bases from V and 5 bases from J; bases unmatched to any gene: 11. CDR3 amino acids: CASSPHPGTSGSDEQYF. The CDR3 bases are TGTGCCAGCAGTCCCCACCCGGGGACTAGCGGGAGCGACGAGCAGTACTTC.

This clonotype was counted at least ten times. Here the CDR3 reads CAWSLGGLYSNQPQHF. CDR3 DNA: TGTGCCTGGAGCCTAGGGGGGCTCTATAGCAATCAGCCCCAGCATTTT. The V gene is TRBV30, the J gene TRBJ1-5; tentative D call: TRBD1 (6 bases). The germline gives CDR1 GTSNPN, CDR2 SVGIG (reference sequence). Trimming removed 3 bases from V and 0 bases from J, with 15 bases in between. There are 16 residues in the CDR3.

This clonotype was counted at least ten times. This chain joins TRBV7-9 and TRBJ2-7; D is unclear. Trimming removed 5 bases from V and 4 bases from J, with 12 bases in between. This CDR3 has 13 residues. CDR1 and CDR2 from the germline V gene are SEHNR and FQNEAQ (reference sequence). The CDR3 is CASSPLGPYEQYF. In DNA, the CDR3 is TGTGCCAGCAGCCCTTTAGGCCCTTACGAGCAGTACTTC.

The chain has TRBV19 and TRBJ1-1; D remains unclear. V gave up 3 bases and J gave up 2 bases, with 19 bases separating them. Germline CDR1 and CDR2: LNHDA and SQIVND (reference sequence). The CDR3 is 17 amino acids. CDR3 region: CASSIYSGGFSNTEAFF. CDR3 coding DNA: TGTGCCAGTAGTATTTACTCCGGCGGATTCTCAAACACTGAAGCTTTCTTT.

J is TRBJ2-1 and V is TRBV15; TRBD2 matches 10 bases. With 1 base clipped from V and 4 bases from J, the junction kept 4 bases outside the gene matches. The CDR3 covers 16 residues. The germline V gene has CDR1 LNHNV and CDR2 YYDKDF (reference sequence). CDR3 sequence: CATSRVGLAAYNEQFF. CDR3 nucleotides: TGTGCCACCAGCAGAGTTGGACTAGCGGCGTACAATGAGCAGTTCTTC.

The chain combines TRBV30 with TRBJ2-5; TRBD2 is a possible D gene (5 bases). Germline assignment: CDR1 GTSNPN and CDR2 SVGIG (reference sequence). This CDR3 contains 15 residues. V shed 5 bases and J shed 5 bases, with 21 bases lying between them. The CDR3: CAWDREGGWMETQYF. CDR3 DNA sequence: TGTGCCTGGGATCGGGAAGGCGGGTGGATGGAGACCCAGTACTTC.

This clonotype appeared a few times. The rearrangement joins TRBV20-1 to TRBJ1-5, with D perhaps matching TRBD1 (5 bases). Germline CDR1 is DFQATT and CDR2 is SNEGSKA (reference sequence). V was cut by 6 bases and J by 6 bases, with 12 bases left in between. The CDR3 length is 12 residues. Here the CDR3 reads CSASRVFQPQHF. CDR3 nucleotide sequence: TGCAGTGCGAGCAGGGTGTTTCAGCCCCAGCATTTT.

The rearrangement links TRBV12-3 or TRBV12-4 to TRBJ2-2, with 10 bases identical to TRBD1. CDR3 length equals 14 residues. The ends lost 5 bases at V and 8 bases at J; junction bases unmatched: 5. CDR3 loop: CASSGGQGVGELFF. CDR3 nucleotides: TGTGCCAGCAGTGGTGGACAGGGGGTAGGGGAGCTGTTTTTT.

The gene calls are TRBV27 and TRBJ2-1; 10 nucleotides agree with TRBD2. The length of the CDR3 is 19 residues. J lost 0 bases, V lost 4 bases, and 12 bases had no gene match. Germline V gene data show CDR1 as MNHEY and CDR2 as SMNVEV (reference sequence). The CDR3 DNA reads as TGTGCCAGCAGTTGGAGGATCAGGACTAGCGGCTTCTCCTACAATGAGCAGTTCTTC. Encoded protein: CASSWRIRTSGFSYNEQFF.

This clonotype was found many times. CDR3 in DNA: TGTGCCACCAGCAGTCTCGACAGGGGCCAATGGGACACTGAAGCTTTCTTT. Protein product: CATSSLDRGQWDTEAFF. The rearrangement links TRBV15 to TRBJ1-1, with TRBD1 matching 8 bases. V shed 3 bases and J 3 bases; nucleotides not matched to a gene: 12. CDR3 length: 17 amino acids. Looked up from germline, CDR1 is LNHNV and CDR2 is YYDKDF (reference sequence).

The chain links TRBV7-6 to TRBJ2-1; 11 bases line up with TRBD2. The trim removed 3 bases at V and 4 bases at J, leaving 2 bases unmatched. The CDR3 is 15 amino acids. The germline V gene encodes CDR1 SGHVS and CDR2 FNYEAQ. The DNA of the CDR3 is TGTGCCAGCAGCTTTAGCGGGAGGGAGTACAATGAGCAGTTCTTC. Its translation is CASSFSGREYNEQFF.

This clonotype was observed many times. The chain links TRBV18 to TRBJ2-1, with D possibly matching TRBD2 (5 bases). This CDR3 contains 13 residues. V shed 2 bases and J shed 9 bases, with 11 bases lying between them. Germline CDR1 and CDR2: KGHSH and LQKENI. CDR3 bases: TGTGCCAGCTCACCATATTTAGGGAGTGAGCAGTTCTTC. It is translated as CASSPYLGSEQFF.

This clonotype was observed many times. CDR3 in DNA: TGTGCCAGCAGCCCGACAGAAGGAGGGAAGACTGAAGCTTTCTTT. Translating it yields CASSPTEGGKTEAFF. This chain joins TRBV3-1 and TRBJ1-1; a weak D match, TRBD1 (5 bases). The V gene lost 4 bases and the J gene lost 5 bases, with 17 bases spanning the gap. This CDR3 has 15 amino acids. Germline V gene data show CDR1 as LGHDT and CDR2 as YNNKEL (reference sequence).